The subject of this entry is one T cell receptor beta chain. Its antigen remains unidentified. The PCR employed 60 Vbeta primers together with 13 Jbeta primers. Only in-frame clones appear in the TCRdb table, and some are missing; sequencing was by immunoSEQ multiplex PCR. The sample lists 35,000 to 40,000 clones, approximately 66% seen once, with 18% in the top ten. The CDR3 runs 17 residues. Germline V CDR1 and CDR2: SGHVS, FQNEAQ. V lost 3 bases to trimming and J lost 8 bases; unmatched junction nucleotides: 14. These data come from a study of cytomegalovirus exposure and HLA in healthy donors. Study observations and caveats: Reported findings show TCR beta sequences accurately forecast HLA-A and HLA-B alleles in most subjects. A cluster of highly shared sequence variants was likely a sequencing artifact. The authors later found HLA-associated TCR beta chains more clonally expanded than equally common others. Some 16,000 TCR beta sequences were associated with HLA alleles at 0.05 false discovery rate in a later analysis.

What was sequenced was PBMCs. The TCR originated in a man aged 45 to 65 in good health and CMV-seropositive. This chain connects TRBV7-8 to TRBJ1-4, with 8 bases matching TRBD1. The CDR3 spells CASSFHLSGGKLEKLFF. The CDR3, as DNA: TGTGCCAGCAGCTTCCACCTTTCAGGGGGCAAATTGGAAAAACTGTTTTTT.